A single TCR beta chain is shown here with its context. These data belong to a study of technical replicates of blood from a few donors. V lost 4 bases, J lost 5 bases, and 1 base stayed unmatched. Looked up from germline, CDR1 is SEHNR and CDR2 is FQNEAQ (reference sequence). This CDR3 comprises 12 residues. Generated by immunoSEQ multiplex PCR, the TCRdb table keeps only in-frame clones and is missing some. This sample has some 70,000 clones, with 95% to 97% found just once. This receptor was taken from a human donor in good health. The chain carries TRBV7-9 and TRBJ2-5, with TRBD1 matching over 7 bases. The sample taken for sequencing was T cells isolated from PBMCs. For the CDR3, the DNA is TGTGCCAGCAGCTCACAGGGGGAGACCCAGTACTTC. Its protein is CASSSQGETQYF.